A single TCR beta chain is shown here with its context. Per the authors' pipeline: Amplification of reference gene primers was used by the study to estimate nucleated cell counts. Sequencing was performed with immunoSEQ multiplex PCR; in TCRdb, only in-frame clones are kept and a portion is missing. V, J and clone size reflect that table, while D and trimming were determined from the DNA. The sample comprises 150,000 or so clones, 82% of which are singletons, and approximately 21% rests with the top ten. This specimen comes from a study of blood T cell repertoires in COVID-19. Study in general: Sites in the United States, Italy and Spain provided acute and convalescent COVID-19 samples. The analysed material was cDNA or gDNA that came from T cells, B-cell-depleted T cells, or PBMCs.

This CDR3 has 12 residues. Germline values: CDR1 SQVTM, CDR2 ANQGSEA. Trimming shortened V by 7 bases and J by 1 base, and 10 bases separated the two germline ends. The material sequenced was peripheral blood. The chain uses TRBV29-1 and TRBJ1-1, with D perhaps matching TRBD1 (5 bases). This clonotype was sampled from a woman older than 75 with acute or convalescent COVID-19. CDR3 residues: CSGAQGNTEAFF. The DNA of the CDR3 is TGCAGCGGTGCTCAGGGGAACACTGAAGCTTTCTTT.